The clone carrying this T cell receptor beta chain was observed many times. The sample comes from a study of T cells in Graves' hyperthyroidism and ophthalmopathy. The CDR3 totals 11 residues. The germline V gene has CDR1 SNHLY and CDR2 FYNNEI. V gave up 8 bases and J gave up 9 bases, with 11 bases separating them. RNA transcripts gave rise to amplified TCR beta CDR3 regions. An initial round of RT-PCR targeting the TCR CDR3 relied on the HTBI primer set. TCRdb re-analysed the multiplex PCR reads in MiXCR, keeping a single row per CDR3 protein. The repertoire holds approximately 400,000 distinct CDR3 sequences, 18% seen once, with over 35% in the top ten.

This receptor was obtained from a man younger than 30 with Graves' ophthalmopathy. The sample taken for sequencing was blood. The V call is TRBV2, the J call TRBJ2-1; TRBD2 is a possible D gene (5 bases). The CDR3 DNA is TGTGCCAGCCGAAGAGGGCTTGAGCAGTTCTTC. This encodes CASRRGLEQFF.